In this sample, the clone carrying this T cell receptor beta chain turned up a few times. The CDR3 has 15 amino acids. Germline CDR1 LNHDA, CDR2 SQIVND (reference sequence). V shed 9 bases and J 6 bases; nucleotides not matched to a gene: 16. This entry is derived from a study of T cell changes during pregnancy in multiple sclerosis. Generated by immunoSEQ multiplex PCR, the TCRdb table keeps only in-frame clones and is missing some. The profile shows approximately 100,000 clones, about 90% of them singletons. The receptor was derived from a female donor with multiple sclerosis, enrolled in a pregnancy study. The sequences come from peripheral blood, collected before pregnancy. The chain employs TRBV19 and TRBJ1-2, with 7 bases fitting TRBD1. The CDR3 here is CASLIRQGENDGYTF. DNA for the CDR3: TGTGCCAGCCTGATAAGACAGGGTGAAAACGATGGCTACACCTTC.